These 8 T cell receptor beta chains were sequenced from one sample in a study of T-cell memory formation after mild COVID-19 (dated by TCRdb to about 2021). Libraries were built with 5' RACE. TCRdb lists the instrument as Illumina NovaSeq 6000. TCRdb reprocessing: public reads trimmed at Q25 with fastp, clones called with MiXCR, in-frame beta chains kept. All rows with the same CDR3 protein become a single entry with the most common DNA and genes. The sample contains fewer than 250,000 distinct CDR3 sequences, approximately 10% of them found a single time. Roughly 3.2% of the sample lies in the top ten. Material: PBMCs or a T cell subset sorted from them (not recorded which). Every receptor here comes from a man between 18 and 29 years old who had mild COVID-19 (a few samples of this study predate the infection). The sample titles of this study are shuffled in the database, so cell type and time point are left out; the donor was told from shared clones.

The chain recombines TRBV4-3 with TRBJ2-3, with 8 bases fitting TRBD1. Trimming at V came to 3 bases and at J to 8 bases, leaving 4 bases not matched to a gene. This CDR3 region has 13 residues. The germline V gene encodes CDR1 LGHNA and CDR2 YSLEER. The CDR3 region is CASSHQGQGTQYF. The CDR3, as DNA: TGCGCCAGCAGCCACCAAGGACAGGGTACGCAGTATTTT.

The table lists this clonotype with many counts. The genes are TRBV6-6 and TRBJ1-2, with 7 bases that match TRBD1. Germline assignment: CDR1 MNHNY and CDR2 SVGAGI (reference sequence). V gave up 10 bases and J gave up 6 bases; unmatched junction bases: 8. The CDR3 contains 12 residues. CDR3 residues: CAISVGGDGYTF. DNA for the CDR3: TGTGCCATCTCCGTAGGGGGCGATGGCTACACCTTC.

V and J are TRBV9 and TRBJ2-1; the match to TRBD2 covers 11 bases. V shed 0 bases, J shed 9 bases, and the junction held 8 bases outside the gene matches. CDR3 length: 16 residues. CDR1 and CDR2 from the germline V gene are SGDLS and YYNGEE. In DNA, the CDR3 is TGTGCCAGCAGCGTAGTAGGGACTAGCGGCCCGGGTGAGCAGTTCTTC. Its translation: CASSVVGTSGPGEQFF. The full variable domain, its missing parts supplied by reference TRBV9 and TRBJ2-1, is DSGVTQTPKHLITATGQRVTLRCSPRSGDLSVYWYQQSLDQGLQFLIQYYNGEERAKGNILERFSAQQFPDLHSELNLSSLELGDSALYFCASSVVGTSGPGEQFFGPGTRLTVL.

This clonotype was recorded a few times. The rearrangement joins TRBV5-1 to TRBJ2-7; possibly TRBD2 for D (6 bases). Trimming removed 0 bases at V and 4 bases at J, with 14 bases between. This CDR3 comprises 15 residues. Germline values: CDR1 SGHRS, CDR2 YFSETQ. CDR3 bases: TGCGCCAGCAGCTTGGCCGGCGGGGCCACTTACGAGCAGTACTTC. This gives the protein CASSLAGGATYEQYF.

This clonotype turned up a few times. J is TRBJ2-3 and V is TRBV20-1; 7 bases map to TRBD2. CDR1 and CDR2 from the germline V gene are DFQATT and SNEGSKA (reference sequence). There are 19 residues in the CDR3. Trimming cost V 6 bases and J 1 base; bases outside gene matches: 22. In nucleotides, the CDR3 is TGCAGTGCCCCCCCGACTTTGCGGGGGAGGAGAGCCGGCACAGATACGCAGTATTTT. Its translation: CSAPPTLRGRRAGTDTQYF.

This clonotype was observed a few times. This chain connects TRBV20-1 to TRBJ1-1, with TRBD1 as a possible D gene (5 bases). The CDR3 consists of 15 residues. Germline CDR1 and CDR2: DFQATT and SNEGSKA (reference sequence). Deletions cut 0 bases from V and 7 bases from J, with 18 bases between. CDR3 bases: TGCAGTGCTAGAGATTGGGGACCCAACCGCCGTGAAGCTTTCTTT. It yields the protein CSARDWGPNRREAFF.

The table lists this clonotype with a few counts. The V gene is TRBV5-5, the J gene TRBJ2-5, with a weak D call TRBD2 (6 bases). This CDR3 region has 16 residues. The V end lost 4 bases, the J end lost 1 base, and 17 bases lay between the germline ends. CDR1 is SGHKS and CDR2 is YYEKEE in the germline V gene (reference sequence). CDR3 nucleotides: TGTGCCAGCAGCCCCCTACCGGGGGAGTTCCAAGAGACCCAGTACTTC. This encodes CASSPLPGEFQETQYF.

The V and J genes are TRBV7-2 and TRBJ2-4; 8 nucleotides line up with TRBD1. The CDR3 extends over 16 amino acids. CDR1 and CDR2 (germline): SGHTA, FQGNSA. The V segment lost 5 bases and the J segment 2 bases; nucleotides outside the gene matches: 8. CDR3 region: CASSPRQGITKNIQYF. The CDR3 nucleotides read TGTGCCAGCAGCCCTAGACAGGGGATAACCAAAAACATTCAGTACTTC. Filled out from reference TRBV7-2 and TRBJ2-4, the complete variable domain reads GAGVSQSPSNKVTEKGKDVELRCDPISGHTALYWYRQSLGQGLEFLIYFQGNSAPDKSGLPSDRFSAERTGGSVSTLTIQRTQQEDSAVYLCASSPRQGITKNIQYFGAGTRLSVL.